Listed here are 14 T cell receptor beta chains from one sample, sequenced in a study of control samples from healthy donors and cancer patients. Generated by immunoSEQ multiplex PCR, the TCRdb table keeps only in-frame clones and is missing some. The repertoire holds 100,000 to 150,000 clones, with roughly 87% as singletons. Sequencing input: blood. The receptors stem from a man aged 18 to 30 in good health.

V and J are TRBV7-9 and TRBJ1-3; the D is unclear. CDR1 is SEHNR and CDR2 is FQNEAQ in the germline V gene (reference sequence). With 5 bases removed from V and 3 bases from J, the gap between germline ends came to 20 bases. CDR3 size: 17 residues. CDR3 protein: CASSPSLPRGDGNTIYF. The CDR3 nucleotides read TGTGCCAGCAGCCCCTCCCTGCCCCGGGGAGATGGAAACACCATATATTTT.

As to this clone: The sample holds other DNA sequences that translate to the same CDR3. The chain links TRBV15 to TRBJ2-2; TRBD1 agrees at 8 bases. From germline, CDR1 is LNHNV and CDR2 YYDKDF (reference sequence). Unmatched junction bases numbered 1, after V lost 2 bases and J lost 2 bases. The CDR3 is made up of 15 amino acids. The CDR3 nucleotides read TGTGCCACCAGCAGAACAGGGGGTAACACCGGGGAGCTGTTTTTT. The encoded protein is CATSRTGGNTGELFF.

This clone was counted once. The V gene is TRBV10-2, the J gene TRBJ1-4, with TRBD1 identical over 7 bases. Germline CDR1 WSHSY, CDR2 SAAADI. V was pared by 3 bases and J by 10 bases, with 11 bases of the junction left unmatched. The CDR3 consists of 15 residues. CDR3 sequence: CASSDQQGIFVKLFF. Here the CDR3 DNA reads TGCGCCAGCAGTGACCAACAGGGGATCTTCGTAAAACTGTTTTTT.

V usage is TRBV12-3 or TRBV12-4 and J usage is TRBJ1-4; D is unclear. The V gene lost 4 bases and the J gene lost 8 bases, with 11 bases spanning the gap. The CDR3 has 13 residues. CDR3 in amino acids: CASSSIPEEKLFF. The DNA for the CDR3 is TGTGCCAGCAGTTCCATTCCGGAAGAAAAACTGTTTTTT.

This clone was seen once. This rearrangement joins TRBV3-1 (or the pseudogene TRBV3-2) to TRBJ2-7; the match to TRBD2 covers 8 bases. The CDR3 runs to 16 residues. In germline, CDR1 is LGHDT, CDR2 YNNKEL (reference sequence). Trimming at V came to 2 bases and at J to 2 bases, leaving 8 bases not matched to a gene. CDR3: CASSQRLAGPPYEQYF. The CDR3 nucleotides read TGTGCCAGCAGCCAACGGCTAGCGGGCCCCCCCTACGAGCAGTACTTC.

The chain recombines TRBV2 with TRBJ1-5; TRBD1 might be the D (6 bases). The germline V and J ends were trimmed by 5 bases and 7 bases, with 12 bases remaining between them. The CDR3 loop spans 13 amino acids. CDR1 and CDR2 (germline): SNHLY, FYNNEI. The CDR3 protein is CASSTGMWQPQHF. The CDR3 DNA is TGTGCCAGCAGTACAGGGATGTGGCAGCCCCAGCATTTT.

This clone was seen once. J is TRBJ1-2 and V is TRBV30; TRBD1 matches 12 bases. Germline-derived CDR1 and CDR2 are GTSNPN and SVGIG (reference sequence). V trimming: 2 bases; J trimming: 4 bases; junction bases outside the gene matches: 5. This CDR3 has 15 residues. CDR3 amino acids: CAWSPGTGGFYGYTF. The CDR3 bases are TGTGCCTGGAGTCCCGGGACAGGGGGCTTCTATGGCTACACCTTC. The whole variable domain, filled in from reference TRBV30 and TRBJ1-2, reads SQTIHQWPATLVQPVGSPLSLECTVEGTSNPNLYWYRQAAGRGLQLLFYSVGIGQISSEVPQNLSASRPQDRQFILSSKKLLLSDSGFYLCAWSPGTGGFYGYTFGSGTRLTVV.

A few counts support this clone. V usage is TRBV6-5 and J usage is TRBJ1-1; D is undetermined. Per germline, CDR1 MNHEY and CDR2 SVGAGI. CDR3 size: 13 residues. V was cut by 7 bases and J by 1 base, with 10 bases left in between. In nucleotides, the CDR3 is TGTGCCAGCAACGAGGGTGGGAACACTGAAGCTTTCTTT. This translates into CASNEGGNTEAFF.

This chain uses TRBV6-5 with TRBJ1-6; the D is unclear. Trimming stripped 2 bases from V and 5 bases from J, with 13 bases between. This CDR3 is built from 16 residues. CDR1 and CDR2 from the germline V gene are MNHEY and SVGAGI. The CDR3 region is CASSYGPPRNNSPLHF. Here the CDR3 DNA reads TGTGCCAGCAGTTACGGGCCGCCCCGAAATAATTCACCCCTCCACTTT.

This clone was observed a single time. This rearrangement joins TRBV29-1 to TRBJ1-1; D not resolved. Trimming took 7 bases from V and 2 from J, leaving 14 bases between them. Germline V CDR1 and CDR2: SQVTM, ANQGSEA. The CDR3 sequence is 13 residues long. CDR3 sequence (DNA): TGCAGCGCCGCAGATCGGGTCAACACTGAAGCTTTCTTT. Its translation: CSAADRVNTEAFF.

The V call is TRBV6-5, the J call TRBJ2-2; D possibly corresponds to TRBD2 (5 bases). With 8 bases removed from V and 5 bases from J, the gap between germline ends came to 12 bases. The CDR3 length is 13 residues. The germline CDR1 and CDR2 sequences are MNHEY and SVGAGI. The CDR3 spells CASFRRKTGELFF. The CDR3, as DNA: TGTGCCAGCTTTAGGAGGAAAACCGGGGAGCTGTTTTTT.

The J gene is TRBJ2-2, the V gene TRBV5-1; 13 bases fit TRBD2. CDR3 length equals 16 residues. Germline values: CDR1 SGHRS, CDR2 YFSETQ. V dropped 3 bases and J dropped 5; count of bases not matched to a gene: 4. This CDR3 is CASSSLAGGRTGELFF. The DNA for the CDR3 is TGCGCCAGCAGCTCACTAGCGGGAGGGCGAACCGGGGAGCTGTTTTTT.

The chain's CDR3 is CASSHEPGGDYGYTF. The DNA for the CDR3 is TGCGCCAGCAGCCATGAGCCAGGGGGAGACTATGGCTACACCTTC. The chain combines TRBV4-3 with TRBJ1-2; 7 positions match TRBD1. The CDR3 consists of 15 residues. Germline CDR1 and CDR2: LGHNA and YSLEER. J was trimmed by 3 bases and V by 3 bases; bases with no gene match: 7.

The rearrangement joins TRBV4-1 to TRBJ1-2; TRBD1 is a possible D gene (5 bases). Deletions cut 0 bases from V and 4 bases from J, with 9 bases between. The germline CDR1 and CDR2 sequences are MGHRA and YSYEKL. This CDR3 has 14 amino acids. The DNA of the CDR3 is TGCGCCAGCAGCCAAGAAGCAGGGTTCTATGGCTACACCTTC. The encoded protein is CASSQEAGFYGYTF.